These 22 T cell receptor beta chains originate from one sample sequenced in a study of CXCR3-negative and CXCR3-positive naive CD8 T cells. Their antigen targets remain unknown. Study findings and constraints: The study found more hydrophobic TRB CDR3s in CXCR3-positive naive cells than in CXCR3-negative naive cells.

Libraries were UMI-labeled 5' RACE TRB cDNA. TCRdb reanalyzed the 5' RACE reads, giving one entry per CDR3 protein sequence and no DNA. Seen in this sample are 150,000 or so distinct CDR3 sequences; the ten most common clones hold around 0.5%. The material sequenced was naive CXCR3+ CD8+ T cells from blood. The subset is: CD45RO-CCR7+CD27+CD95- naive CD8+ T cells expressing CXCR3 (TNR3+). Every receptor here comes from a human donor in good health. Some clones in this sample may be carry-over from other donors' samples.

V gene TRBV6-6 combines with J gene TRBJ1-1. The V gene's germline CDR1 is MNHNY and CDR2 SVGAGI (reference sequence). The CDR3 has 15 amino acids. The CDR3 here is CASSYPGWKDTEAFF.

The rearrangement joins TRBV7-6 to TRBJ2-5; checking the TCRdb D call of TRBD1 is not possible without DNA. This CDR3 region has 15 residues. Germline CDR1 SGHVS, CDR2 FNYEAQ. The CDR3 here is CASSLTPGHRETQYF.

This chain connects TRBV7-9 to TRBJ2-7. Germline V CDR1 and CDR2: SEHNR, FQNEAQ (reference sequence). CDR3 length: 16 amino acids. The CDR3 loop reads CASSLAASGSIYEQYF.

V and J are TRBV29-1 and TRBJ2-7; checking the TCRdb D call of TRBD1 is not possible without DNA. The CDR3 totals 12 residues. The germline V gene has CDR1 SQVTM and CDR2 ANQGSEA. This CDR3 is CSVEGGNYEQYF.

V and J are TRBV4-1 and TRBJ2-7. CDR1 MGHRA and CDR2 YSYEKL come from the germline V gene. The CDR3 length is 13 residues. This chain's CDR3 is CASSQEGSHEQYF.

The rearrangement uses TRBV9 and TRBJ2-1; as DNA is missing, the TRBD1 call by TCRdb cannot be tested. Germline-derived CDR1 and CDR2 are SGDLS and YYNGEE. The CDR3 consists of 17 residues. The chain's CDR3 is CASSVGETGGDYNEQFF.

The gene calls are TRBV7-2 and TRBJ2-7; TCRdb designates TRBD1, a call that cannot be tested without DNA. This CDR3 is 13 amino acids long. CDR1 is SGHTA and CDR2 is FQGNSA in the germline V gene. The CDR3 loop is CASSSPGSNEQYF.

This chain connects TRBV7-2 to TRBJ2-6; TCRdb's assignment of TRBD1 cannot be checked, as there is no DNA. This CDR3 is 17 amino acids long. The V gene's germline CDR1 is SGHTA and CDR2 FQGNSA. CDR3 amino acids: CASSLGTGDSGANVLTF.

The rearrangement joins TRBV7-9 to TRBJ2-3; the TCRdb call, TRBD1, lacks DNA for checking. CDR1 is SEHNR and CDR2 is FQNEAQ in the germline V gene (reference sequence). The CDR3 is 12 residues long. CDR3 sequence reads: CACPGSPDTQYF.

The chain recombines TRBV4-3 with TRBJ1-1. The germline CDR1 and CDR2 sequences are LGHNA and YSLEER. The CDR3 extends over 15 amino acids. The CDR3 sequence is CASSQDPVGYTEAFF.

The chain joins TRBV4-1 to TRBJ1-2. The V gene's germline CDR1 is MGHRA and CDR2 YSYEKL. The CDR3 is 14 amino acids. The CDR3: CASSLSRADYGYTF.

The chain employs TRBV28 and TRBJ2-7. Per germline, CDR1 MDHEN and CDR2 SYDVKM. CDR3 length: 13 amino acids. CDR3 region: CASKVREPYEQYF.

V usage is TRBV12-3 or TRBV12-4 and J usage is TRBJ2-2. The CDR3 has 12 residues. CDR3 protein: CASSFEPGELFF.

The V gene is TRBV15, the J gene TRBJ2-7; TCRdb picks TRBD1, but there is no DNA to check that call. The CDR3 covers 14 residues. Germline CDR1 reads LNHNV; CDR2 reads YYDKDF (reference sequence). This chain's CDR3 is CATSPGTGGYEQYF.

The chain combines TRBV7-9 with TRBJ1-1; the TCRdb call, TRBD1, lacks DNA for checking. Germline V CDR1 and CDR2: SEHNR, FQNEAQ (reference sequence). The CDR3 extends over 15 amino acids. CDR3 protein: CASSLVMGQGTEAFF.

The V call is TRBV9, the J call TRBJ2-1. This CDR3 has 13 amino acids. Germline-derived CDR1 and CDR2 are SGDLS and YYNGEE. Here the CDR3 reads CASSVGTVNEQFF.

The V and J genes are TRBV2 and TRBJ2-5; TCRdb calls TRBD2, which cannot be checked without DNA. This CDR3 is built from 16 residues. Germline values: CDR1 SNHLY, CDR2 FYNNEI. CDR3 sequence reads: CASSEDVREIEETQYF.

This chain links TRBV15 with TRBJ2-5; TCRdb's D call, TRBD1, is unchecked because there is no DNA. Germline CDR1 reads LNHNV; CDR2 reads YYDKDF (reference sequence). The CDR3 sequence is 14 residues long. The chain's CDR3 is CATSRGSGVETQYF.

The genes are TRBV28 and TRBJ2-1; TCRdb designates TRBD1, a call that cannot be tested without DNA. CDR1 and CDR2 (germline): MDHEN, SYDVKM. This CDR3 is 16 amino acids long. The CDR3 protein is CASSSRDKVSYNEQFF.

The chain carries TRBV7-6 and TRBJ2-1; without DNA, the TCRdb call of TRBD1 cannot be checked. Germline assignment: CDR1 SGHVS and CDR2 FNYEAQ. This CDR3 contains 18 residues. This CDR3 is CASSLAPSPGQGVNEQFF.

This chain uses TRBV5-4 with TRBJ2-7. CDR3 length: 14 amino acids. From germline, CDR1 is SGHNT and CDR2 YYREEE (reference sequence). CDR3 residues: CASSLWDASYEQYF.

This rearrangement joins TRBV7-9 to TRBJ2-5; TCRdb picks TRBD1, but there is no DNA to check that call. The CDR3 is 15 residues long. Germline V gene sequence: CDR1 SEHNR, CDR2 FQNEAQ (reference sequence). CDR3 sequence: CASSLGTGVSETQYF.